The sequence of this TCR beta chain was determined in a study of T-cell memory formation after mild COVID-19. Notes on the study in general: Later expanders leaned toward CD4+, whereas clones contracting from day 15 to 85 were balanced CD4/CD8. That cross-reactive memory joined was suggested by some responding clones appearing in pre-infection memory. CD4+ clones that contracted lay mainly in CM and EM; CD8+ ones lay in EMRA.

V was pared by 2 bases and J by 3 bases, with 7 bases between. The CDR3 is 13 amino acids. Per germline, CDR1 MNHEY and CDR2 SVGAGI. TCRdb redid the calling of the 5' RACE reads with MiXCR, one entry per CDR3 protein. The data contain around 300,000 distinct CDR3 sequences, around 8% of them singletons. This clonotype was observed a handful of times. Its antigen is undetermined. This chain links TRBV6-5 with TRBJ1-1; D remains ambiguous. Sequenced sample: PBMCs or a T cell subset sorted from them (not recorded which). This receptor was taken from a man younger than 35 who had mild COVID-19 (a few samples of this study predate the infection). Cell type and time point are not known. This chain's CDR3 is CASSYGQYTEAFF. The CDR3 DNA follows: TGTGCCAGCAGTTACGGCCAGTACACTGAAGCTTTCTTT.